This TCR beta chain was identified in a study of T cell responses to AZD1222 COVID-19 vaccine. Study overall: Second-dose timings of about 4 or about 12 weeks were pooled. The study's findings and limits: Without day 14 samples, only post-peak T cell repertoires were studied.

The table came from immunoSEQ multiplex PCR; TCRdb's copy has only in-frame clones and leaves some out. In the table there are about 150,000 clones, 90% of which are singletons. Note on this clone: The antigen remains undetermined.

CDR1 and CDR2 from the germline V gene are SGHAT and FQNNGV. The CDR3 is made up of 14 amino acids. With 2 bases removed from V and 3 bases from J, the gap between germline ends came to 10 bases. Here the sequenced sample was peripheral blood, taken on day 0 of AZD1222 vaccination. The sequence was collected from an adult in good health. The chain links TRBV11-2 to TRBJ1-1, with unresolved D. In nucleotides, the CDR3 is TGTGCCAGCAGCTTACTACCTCGTTACACTGAAGCTTTCTTT. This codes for CASSLLPRYTEAFF.